This T cell receptor (beta chain) was sequenced in a study of shared clonotypes between healthy human individuals. General study findings and limits: The study found lower generation probabilities in non-shared clonotypes than in those shared by all four donors.

A split of CD4+ cells into CD45RA+ naive and CD45RA-negative memory subsets was performed. In the case of this clone: Its matching antigen is unknown.

For each subset, genomic DNA was distributed in equal portions over several immunoSEQ plates. Produced via immunoSEQ multiplex PCR; TCRdb's table is partial and in-frame only. The repertoire holds about 2 million clones, with 85% to 95% as singletons. The sequenced sample was naive CD4+ T cells sorted from blood. The subset was: CD45RA+ positively selected. The clonotype was recovered from a man in his late teens or twenties in good health.

CDR3 protein: CARDHKVYEQYF. In nucleotides, the CDR3 is TGTGCCAGGGACCACAAGGTTTACGAGCAGTACTTC. The rearrangement uses TRBV9 and TRBJ2-7; D ambiguous. The CDR3 has 12 amino acids. The V end was cut by 8 bases, the J end by 4 bases, with 13 bases between. Germline-derived CDR1 and CDR2 are SGDLS and YYNGEE.